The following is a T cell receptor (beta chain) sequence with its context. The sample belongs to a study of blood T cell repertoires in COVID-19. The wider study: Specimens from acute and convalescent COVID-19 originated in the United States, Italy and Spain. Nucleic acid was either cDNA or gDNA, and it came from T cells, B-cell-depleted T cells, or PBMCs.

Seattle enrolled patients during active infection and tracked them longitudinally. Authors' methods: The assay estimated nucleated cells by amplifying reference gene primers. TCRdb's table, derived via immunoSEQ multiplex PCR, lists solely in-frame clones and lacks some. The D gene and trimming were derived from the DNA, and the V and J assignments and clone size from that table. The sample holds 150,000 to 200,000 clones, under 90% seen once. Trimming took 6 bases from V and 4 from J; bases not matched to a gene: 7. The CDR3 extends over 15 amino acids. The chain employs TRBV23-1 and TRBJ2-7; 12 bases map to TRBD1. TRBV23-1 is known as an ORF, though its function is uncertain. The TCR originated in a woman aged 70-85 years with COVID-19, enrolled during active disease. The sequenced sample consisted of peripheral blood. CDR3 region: CASSDRDRGLYEQYF. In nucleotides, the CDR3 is TGCGCCAGCAGCGACCGGGACAGGGGGCTTTACGAGCAGTACTTC.